Below are 11 T cell receptor beta chains sequenced from a single sample in a study of blood T cell repertoires in COVID-19. Using immunoSEQ multiplex PCR, the repertoire was profiled, and TCRdb retains in-frame clones only, with some absent. This table has around 340,000 clones, 86% appearing once. Source material: peripheral blood. The receptors come from an older woman with COVID-19, enrolled during active disease.

This clone was seen a few times. This rearrangement joins TRBV6-5 to TRBJ1-5, with D possibly being TRBD1 (5 bases). Trimming left V 8 bases short and J 7 bases short, with 15 bases between. Germline CDR1 reads MNHEY; CDR2 reads SVGAGI. The CDR3 loop spans 13 amino acids. The CDR3 reads CASYRQIGQPQHF. The CDR3 DNA reads TGTGCCAGCTACCGACAGATCGGCCAGCCCCAGCATTTT.

The V gene is TRBV25-1, the J gene TRBJ1-2, with 9 bases aligning to TRBD1. Unmatched junction bases numbered 10, after V lost 0 bases and J lost 8 bases. The CDR3 is made up of 16 amino acids. Germline V lookup: CDR1 MGHDK, CDR2 SYGVNS. The DNA for the CDR3 is TGTGCCAGCAGTGAATACCCCGGACAGGGGACGGACGGCTACACCTTC. Translated, it gives CASSEYPGQGTDGYTF.

The chain uses TRBV19 and TRBJ1-2, with 11 bases identical to TRBD1. The CDR3 sequence is 18 residues long. Unmatched junction bases numbered 16, after V lost 3 bases and J lost 7 bases. Looked up from germline, CDR1 is LNHDA and CDR2 is SQIVND (reference sequence). CDR3 residues: CASSMNDRGTGGSGGYTF. CDR3 in DNA: TGTGCCAGTAGTATGAACGATCGGGGGACAGGGGGTTCTGGTGGCTACACCTTC.

The rearrangement joins TRBV10-1 to TRBJ2-3; 9 bases fit TRBD2. Germline lookup yields CDR1 WNHNN and CDR2 SYGVQD (reference sequence). The CDR3 is made up of 16 amino acids. V lost 1 base, J lost 1 base, and 3 bases stayed unmatched. The CDR3 is CASSEWASGGTDTQYF. The CDR3 DNA reads as TGCGCCAGCAGTGAGTGGGCTAGCGGGGGCACAGATACGCAGTATTTT.

The V call is TRBV7-6, the J call TRBJ2-1, with TRBD2 as a possible D gene (6 bases). CDR1 is SGHVS and CDR2 is FNYEAQ in the germline V gene. The CDR3 consists of 17 residues. Trimming stripped 5 bases from V and 5 bases from J, with 22 bases between. For the CDR3, the DNA is TGTGCCAGCAGCCGCACGGGGCAGGGACTCAGCCACAATGAGCAGTTCTTC. Protein product: CASSRTGQGLSHNEQFF.

This sequence joins TRBV27 and TRBJ1-2, with a weak D call TRBD1 (5 bases). This CDR3 has 13 residues. The germline V gene has CDR1 MNHEY and CDR2 SMNVEV (reference sequence). V was clipped by 6 bases and J by 5 bases, with 13 bases between them. The DNA of the CDR3 is TGTGCCAGCAGGGCGACAGATAAGTATGGCTACACCTTC. This gives the protein CASRATDKYGYTF.

The rearrangement uses TRBV7-9 and TRBJ1-2; D is perhaps TRBD1 (6 bases). The V gene lost 3 bases and the J gene lost 0 bases, with 11 bases spanning the gap. Germline CDR1 reads SEHNR; CDR2 reads FQNEAQ (reference sequence). The CDR3 totals 15 residues. This CDR3 reads CASSFLTGSNYGYTF. CDR3 DNA: TGTGCCAGCAGCTTCCTAACAGGGTCTAACTATGGCTACACCTTC.

This sequence joins TRBV6-5 and TRBJ2-3; D is possibly TRBD2 (6 bases). The germline V gene has CDR1 MNHEY and CDR2 SVGAGI. The germline V and J ends were trimmed by 2 bases and 2 bases, with 11 bases remaining between them. CDR3 length equals 15 residues. The DNA for the CDR3 is TGTGCCAGCAGTTACCGTTGGGACTTCACAGATACGCAGTATTTT. This codes for CASSYRWDFTDTQYF.

This clone showed up just a few times. This rearrangement joins TRBV9 to TRBJ2-3, with 10 bases matching TRBD2. CDR3 size: 21 residues. J gave up 5 bases and V 0 bases, and 21 bases lay outside the gene matches. Germline CDR1 and CDR2: SGDLS and YYNGEE. The chain's CDR3 is CASSVAKVASGGPGRKDTQYF. For the CDR3, the DNA is TGTGCCAGCAGCGTAGCGAAGGTGGCTAGCGGGGGACCCGGCCGTAAAGATACGCAGTATTTT. The whole variable domain, remainder taken from reference TRBV9 and TRBJ2-3, is DSGVTQTPKHLITATGQRVTLRCSPRSGDLSVYWYQQSLDQGLQFLIQYYNGEERAKGNILERFSAQQFPDLHSELNLSSLELGDSALYFCASSVAKVASGGPGRKDTQYFGPGTRLTVL.

This sequence joins TRBV19 and TRBJ1-2; D unclear. Germline values: CDR1 LNHDA, CDR2 SQIVND (reference sequence). The V end lost 0 bases, the J end lost 7 bases, and 12 bases lay between the germline ends. This CDR3 has 14 residues. CDR3 loop: CASSIDLYAGGYTF. Written as DNA, the CDR3 is TGTGCCAGTAGTATAGATCTATACGCAGGTGGCTACACCTTC.

The chain employs TRBV5-1 and TRBJ2-7; a weak D match, TRBD2 (5 bases). This CDR3 is built from 13 residues. Germline loops: CDR1 SGHRS, CDR2 YFSETQ. V dropped 3 bases and J dropped 2 bases, with 9 bases sitting between them. Here the CDR3 DNA reads TGCGCCAGCAGCTCCCACGGGACCTACGAGCAGTACTTC. Translation: CASSSHGTYEQYF.